This TCR beta chain appears in the sequencing data of a study of CD8 T cells in Susac syndrome. From germline, CDR1 is SGHTA and CDR2 FQGNSA. The V and J ends lost 3 bases and 8 bases, in that order; junction bases with no gene match: 1. The CDR3 is 14 residues long. Random hexamers primed reverse transcription of about 0.5 to 1 ug RNA. Via MiXCR, TCRdb re-called the immunoSEQ multiplex PCR reads, giving one row per CDR3 protein. Here the sample spans some 70,000 distinct CDR3 sequences, around 95% being singletons. The chain links TRBV7-2 to TRBJ2-1; 13 bases match TRBD2. Sequenced: CD8+ T cells from PBMCs. The clonotype originates from a human donor with multiple sclerosis. CDR3 sequence (DNA): TGTGCCAGCAGCTTCGGACTAGCGGGAGATGAGCAGTTCTTC. It yields the protein CASSFGLAGDEQFF.